The sequence of this T cell receptor beta chain was determined in a study of T cells expressing NK-cell markers. Study information: The TCR beta repertoires originated in sorted CD3+CD56+NKG2C+, CD3+CD56+NKG2C- and CD3+CD56-NKG2C+ T cells. HCMV seropositivity marked seven of the eight sequenced donors; one was seronegative.

CDR1 is KGHDR and CDR2 is SFDVKD in the germline V gene. This CDR3 is 16 amino acids long. Scientists made TCR beta cDNA using 5'RACE template switching with UMIs. TCRdb reprocessed the 5' RACE reads; each CDR3 protein has one entry and no DNA is given. Its clone listing holds about 260,000 distinct CDR3 sequences. Study-wide results and caveats: NKG2C+ dominant clonotype frequencies in 5 or 6 donors were roughly 1.0-7.0% of CD8+ T cells.

As for this clonotype: No antigen is known for it.

The receptor's source is a man between 18 and 29 years old in good health. The chain couples TRBV24-1 to TRBJ2-1; as DNA is missing, the TRBD2 call by TCRdb cannot be tested. Sequenced material: blood T cells: a sorted CD56 or NKG2C T cell subset, CD4+ or CD8+ T cells, or bulk PBMC T cells (not recorded which). This chain's CDR3 is CATSEPTSGRRNEQFF.